A single sample gave rise to the 16 T cell receptor beta chains below, sequenced in a study of blood T cells in healthy people across ages. The use of a sample-barcoded 5' primer and a J-beta primer mix characterized a second PCR of about 7 to 12 cycles. TCRdb reprocessed the 5' RACE reads with MiXCR, giving one entry per CDR3 protein. Of fewer than 700,000 distinct CDR3 sequences listed, roughly 41% are singletons. The sample comprised blood. These receptors were collected from a man aged 80 or over in good health.

The CDR3, as DNA: TGTGCCAGCAGTTACGCGGGGTTCTACAATGAGCAGTTCTTC. Translation gives CASSYAGFYNEQFF. The chain couples TRBV6-5 to TRBJ2-1; tentative D call: TRBD2 (6 bases). Trimming left V 2 bases short and J 3 bases short, with 8 bases between. The CDR3 contains 14 residues. Germline CDR1 is MNHEY and CDR2 is SVGAGI.

The rearrangement uses TRBV24-1 and TRBJ2-5; no reliable D call. Trimming took 4 bases from V and 5 from J, leaving 10 bases between them. Germline assignment: CDR1 KGHDR and CDR2 SFDVKD. The CDR3 has 13 amino acids. The CDR3 sequence is CATSEAAGETQYF. For the CDR3, the DNA is TGTGCCACCAGTGAGGCCGCCGGGGAGACCCAGTACTTC.

This chain connects TRBV29-1 to TRBJ1-4, with a possible D match to TRBD1 (5 bases). This CDR3 has 14 amino acids. V was clipped by 6 bases and J by 0 bases, with 11 bases between them. The germline CDR1 and CDR2 sequences are SQVTM and ANQGSEA. The CDR3 spells CSVLTDTTNEKLFF. CDR3 coding DNA: TGCAGCGTCTTGACGGACACAACTAATGAAAAACTGTTTTTT.

This clonotype was seen just once. The germline gene is not matched at one end of the junction; a read error may be the cause. The rearrangement joins TRBV7-2 to TRBJ2-7; 12 nucleotides line up with TRBD2. The CDR3 consists of 19 residues. Germline V gives CDR1 SGHTA, CDR2 FQGNSA. CDR3 protein: CVSSLAPASGRGELYEQYF. The CDR3 bases are TGTGTCAGCAGCTTAGCGCCGGCTAGCGGGAGGGGGGAACTCTACGAGCAGTACTTC.

This clonotype appeared a single time. The V and J genes are TRBV27 and TRBJ2-1, with TRBD2 as a possible D gene (5 bases). Judging by the DNA end, TRBJ2-7 fits better; the J call may be wrong. Looked up from germline, CDR1 is MNHEY and CDR2 is SMNVEV (reference sequence). This CDR3 spans 15 amino acids. In DNA, the CDR3 is TGTGCCAGCAGTTTAGCCCGGACTGGAACCTACGAGCAGTACTTC. It translates to CASSLARTGTYEQYF.

This chain connects TRBV7-8 to TRBJ1-2; D is unresolved. Trimming took 0 bases from V and 2 from J, leaving 13 bases between them. The V gene's germline CDR1 is SGHVS and CDR2 FQNEAQ. The CDR3 extends over 16 amino acids. The CDR3 loop reads CASSLAAGRLNYGYTF. The CDR3 nucleotides are TGTGCCAGCAGCTTAGCGGCGGGTCGACTAAACTATGGCTACACCTTC.

The chain combines TRBV12-3 or TRBV12-4 with TRBJ2-7; TRBD2 matches at 8 bases. This CDR3 contains 15 residues. Germline trimming cut 4 bases from V and 1 base from J; bases unmatched to any gene: 6. In DNA form, the CDR3 reads TGTGCCAGCAGTTCCGCGGGGGGAGAGTCCTACGAGCAGTACTTC. Its protein product is CASSSAGGESYEQYF.

V gene TRBV7-2 combines with J gene TRBJ2-3, with D possibly called TRBD1 or TRBD2 (5 bases each). Trimming cost V 4 bases and J 5 bases, with 16 bases left between them. Germline-derived CDR1 and CDR2 are SGHTA and FQGNSA. CDR3 length equals 15 residues. CDR3 in DNA: TGTGCCAGCAGCTCATTGGGGGTGCGTGAAGATACGCAGTATTTT. This gives the protein CASSSLGVREDTQYF. Full variable domain (remainder filled in from reference TRBV7-2 and TRBJ2-3): GAGVSQSPSNKVTEKGKDVELRCDPISGHTALYWYRQSLGQGLEFLIYFQGNSAPDKSGLPSDRFSAERTGGSVSTLTIQRTQQEDSAVYLCASSSLGVREDTQYFGPGTRLTVL.

V is TRBV4-2 and J is TRBJ2-2; D is unclear. Germline values: CDR1 LGHNA, CDR2 YNFKEQ. This CDR3 is built from 13 residues. V dropped 0 bases and J dropped 5 bases, with 4 bases sitting between them. As DNA, the CDR3 is TGTGCCAGCAGCCAAGAAAGGACCGGGGAGCTGTTTTTT. The encoded protein is CASSQERTGELFF.

V gene TRBV7-3 combines with J gene TRBJ2-1; 10 bases fit TRBD2. V lost 2 bases to trimming and J lost 0 bases; unmatched junction nucleotides: 1. This CDR3 region has 16 residues. Germline CDR1 reads SGHTA; CDR2 reads FQGTGA. CDR3 nucleotides: TGTGCCAGCAGCTTAGGACTAGCGGACTCCTACAATGAGCAGTTCTTC. This translates into CASSLGLADSYNEQFF. The variable domain in full, with the rest retrieved from reference TRBV7-3 and TRBJ2-1, is GAGVSQTPSNKVTEKGKYVELRCDPISGHTALYWYRQSLGQGPEFLIYFQGTGAADDSGLPNDRFFAVRPEGSVSTLKIQRTERGDSAVYLCASSLGLADSYNEQFFGPGTRLTVL.

The V call is TRBV20-1, the J call TRBJ2-3; the D gene is possibly TRBD1 (5 bases). The CDR3 sequence is 13 residues long. V lost 7 bases to trimming and J lost 0 bases, with 11 bases between them. Germline V CDR1 and CDR2: DFQATT, SNEGSKA (reference sequence). The CDR3 reads CSEGYTSTDTQYF. CDR3 in DNA: TGCAGTGAGGGGTACACGAGCACAGATACGCAGTATTTT.

The chain recombines TRBV12-3 or TRBV12-4 with TRBJ2-3; weak D call: TRBD2 (5 bases). The CDR3 is 12 residues long. The germline V and J ends were trimmed by 2 bases and 7 bases, with 7 bases remaining between them. This chain's CDR3 is CASSLREHTQYF. Here the CDR3 DNA reads TGTGCCAGCAGTTTAAGGGAGCATACGCAGTATTTT.

This clonotype was seen only a few times. The chain recombines TRBV28 with TRBJ2-3; 7 bases match TRBD1. Germline CDR1 and CDR2: MDHEN and SYDVKM. CDR3 size: 15 residues. V was pared by 7 bases and J by 2 bases, with 9 bases of the junction left unmatched. The CDR3 sequence: CASTLRDSLTDTQYF. DNA for the CDR3: TGTGCCAGCACACTCAGGGACAGCCTCACAGATACGCAGTATTTT. Together with reference TRBV28 and TRBJ2-3, the CDR3 gives the full variable domain: DVKVTQSSRYLVKRTGEKVFLECVQDMDHENMFWYRQDPGLGLRLIYFSYDVKMKEKGDIPEGYSVSREKKERFSLILESASTNQTSMYLCASTLRDSLTDTQYFGPGTRLTVL.

V and J are TRBV5-1 and TRBJ1-1; TRBD1 agrees at 11 bases. The CDR3 contains 20 residues. CDR1 and CDR2 from the germline V gene are SGHRS and YFSETQ. The V and J ends lost 1 base and 3 bases, in that order; junction bases with no gene match: 17. The CDR3 DNA reads TGCGCCAGCAGCTTGTTTGGCGGACAGGGGGCTTCCCCGTCGGACACTGAAGCTTTCTTT. Its protein product is CASSLFGGQGASPSDTEAFF.

This clonotype was counted a few times. The genes are TRBV7-2 and TRBJ2-5; D remains unclear. V was trimmed by 1 base and J by 3 bases, leaving 24 bases between them. The length of the CDR3 is 19 residues. CDR1 is SGHTA and CDR2 is FQGNSA in the germline V gene. The CDR3 region has the DNA TGTGCCAGCAGCTTAGTCGGGCGCTTGCCACATCGATCTGAAGAGACCCAGTACTTC. Its translation: CASSLVGRLPHRSEETQYF.

This chain uses TRBV27 with TRBJ2-3, with D perhaps TRBD1 (7 bases). Germline V gene data show CDR1 as MNHEY and CDR2 as SMNVEV (reference sequence). The CDR3 is made up of 16 amino acids. V was shortened by 7 bases and J by 1 base, with 18 bases between the two germline ends. The CDR3 is CASNPAARGGTDTQYF. The DNA for the CDR3 is TGTGCCAGCAATCCTGCGGCCAGGGGGGGCACAGATACGCAGTATTTT.